A selection of T cell receptor beta chains follows, all from one sample in a study of cytomegalovirus exposure and HLA in healthy donors. Using immunoSEQ multiplex PCR, the repertoire was profiled, and TCRdb retains in-frame clones only, with some absent. Altogether some 130,000 clones are present, 81% being singletons, with the ten largest covering 0.6% to 0.7%. The sample taken for sequencing was PBMCs. These receptor sequences come from a man aged 18 to 29 in good health and CMV-seronegative. Each CDR3 is given with its conserved first and last residue. The D gene is left open where the match is weak. Some rows have no size entry. The others give once, few or many, or a class for an expanded clone.

v_call: TRBV12-5
j_call: TRBJ1-1
d_call: NA
clone_size: NA
cdr3_aa: CASGSLQGAEAFF
cdr3_nt: TGTGCTAGTGGGTCTCTTCAAGGGGCTGAAGCTTTCTTT

v_call: TRBV9
j_call: TRBJ2-5
d_call: NA
clone_size: NA
cdr3_aa: CASSVGTKQETQYF
cdr3_nt: TGTGCCAGCAGCGTGGGGACAAAACAAGAGACCCAGTACTTC

v_call: TRBV19
j_call: TRBJ1-1
d_call: NA
clone_size: once
cdr3_aa: CASSAGVQTEAFF
cdr3_nt: TGTGCCAGTAGTGCTGGTGTTCAGACTGAAGCTTTCTTT

v_call: TRBV5-8
j_call: TRBJ1-6
d_call: NA
clone_size: NA
cdr3_aa: CASSRAGDGPYNSPLHF
cdr3_nt: TGTGCCAGCAGCCGTGCGGGGGATGGCCCCTATAATTCACCCCTCCACTTT

v_call: TRBV7-2
j_call: TRBJ2-7
d_call: TRBD1
clone_size: NA
cdr3_aa: CASSHRTGNYEQYF
cdr3_nt: TGTGCCAGCAGTCACAGGACAGGGAACTACGAGCAGTACTTC

v_call: TRBV7-6
j_call: TRBJ2-3
d_call: TRBD2
clone_size: NA
cdr3_aa: CASSLTSGGAADTQYF
cdr3_nt: TGTGCCAGCAGCTTAACTAGCGGGGGGGCCGCAGATACGCAGTATTTT

v_call: TRBV27
j_call: TRBJ2-7
d_call: TRBD1
clone_size: few
cdr3_aa: CASSINRGVYEQYF
cdr3_nt: TGTGCCAGCAGTATAAACAGGGGGGTCTACGAGCAGTACTTC

v_call: TRBV4-3
j_call: TRBJ2-7
d_call: NA
clone_size: NA
cdr3_aa: CASSQDRGSYEQYF
cdr3_nt: TGCGCCAGCAGCCAAGATCGAGGGAGCTACGAGCAGTACTTC

v_call: TRBV2
j_call: TRBJ2-7
d_call: NA
clone_size: NA
cdr3_aa: CASSEGPYEQYF
cdr3_nt: TGTGCCAGCAGTGAGGGGCCCTACGAGCAGTACTTC

v_call: TRBV2
j_call: TRBJ2-5
d_call: TRBD1
clone_size: NA
cdr3_aa: CASSWENRGQETQYF
cdr3_nt: TGTGCCAGCAGTTGGGAGAACAGGGGTCAAGAGACCCAGTACTTC

v_call: TRBV6-5
j_call: TRBJ1-6
d_call: TRBD1
clone_size: few
cdr3_aa: CASRWAGQGNSPLHF
cdr3_nt: TGTGCCAGCAGATGGGCGGGACAGGGTAATTCACCCCTCCACTTT

v_call: TRBV7-6
j_call: TRBJ1-2
d_call: TRBD1
clone_size: NA
cdr3_aa: CASSRDRDHGYTF
cdr3_nt: TGTGCCAGCAGTCGTGACAGGGACCATGGCTACACCTTC

v_call: TRBV5-1
j_call: TRBJ1-1
d_call: TRBD1
clone_size: NA
cdr3_aa: CASSFSTGVNTEAFF
cdr3_nt: TGCGCCAGCAGCTTCTCGACAGGGGTGAACACTGAAGCTTTCTTT

v_call: TRBV10-2
j_call: TRBJ2-7
d_call: TRBD1
clone_size: NA
cdr3_aa: CASSLQDRGREQYF
cdr3_nt: TGCGCCAGCAGTCTGCAGGACAGGGGGCGCGAGCAGTACTTC

v_call: TRBV9
j_call: TRBJ2-7
d_call: TRBD1
clone_size: NA
cdr3_aa: CASSARGQGMDEQYF
cdr3_nt: TGTGCCAGCAGCGCAAGAGGACAGGGGATGGACGAGCAGTACTTC

v_call: TRBV11-3
j_call: TRBJ2-2
d_call: TRBD1
clone_size: NA
cdr3_aa: CASSKKTGLGTGELFF
cdr3_nt: TGTGCCAGCAGCAAAAAGACAGGGCTGGGCACCGGGGAGCTGTTTTTT

v_call: TRBV30
j_call: TRBJ2-6
d_call: TRBD1
clone_size: NA
cdr3_aa: CAGPGQGISGANVLTF
cdr3_nt: TGTGCCGGCCCGGGACAGGGGATCTCTGGGGCCAACGTCCTGACTTTC

v_call: TRBV28
j_call: TRBJ2-1
d_call: TRBD1
clone_size: NA
cdr3_aa: CASSTPGGPSYNEQFF
cdr3_nt: TGTGCCAGCAGCACCCCAGGGGGACCCTCCTACAATGAGCAGTTCTTC

v_call: TRBV6-5
j_call: TRBJ1-1
d_call: NA
clone_size: NA
cdr3_aa: CASSYSTALNTEAFF
cdr3_nt: TGTGCCAGCAGTTACTCGACAGCTTTGAACACTGAAGCTTTCTTT

v_call: TRBV6-5
j_call: TRBJ2-4
d_call: TRBD1
clone_size: NA
cdr3_aa: CASRETGNENIQYF
cdr3_nt: TGTGCCAGCAGAGAGACAGGGAACGAAAACATTCAGTACTTC

v_call: TRBV10-3
j_call: TRBJ1-1
d_call: TRBD1
clone_size: NA
cdr3_aa: CAISESVDRGSKNTEAFF
cdr3_nt: TGTGCCATCAGTGAGTCCGTGGACAGGGGTAGCAAGAACACTGAAGCTTTCTTT

v_call: TRBV30
j_call: TRBJ1-2
d_call: TRBD1
clone_size: NA
cdr3_aa: CAWRQGAGYYGYTF
cdr3_nt: TGTGCCTGGAGACAGGGGGCAGGATATTATGGCTACACCTTC

v_call: TRBV6-1
j_call: TRBJ2-7
d_call: NA
clone_size: NA
cdr3_aa: CASSEQGGGSYEQYF
cdr3_nt: TGTGCCAGCAGTGAACAGGGTGGGGGGTCCTACGAGCAGTACTTC

v_call: TRBV7-8
j_call: TRBJ1-2
d_call: TRBD1
clone_size: once
cdr3_aa: CASSPYRGGNGYTF
cdr3_nt: TGTGCCAGCAGCCCGTACAGGGGCGGGAATGGCTACACCTTC

v_call: TRBV5-1
j_call: TRBJ2-5
d_call: NA
clone_size: NA
cdr3_aa: CASSLGGTQETQYF
cdr3_nt: TGCGCCAGCAGCTTGGGGGGGACACAAGAGACCCAGTACTTC

v_call: TRBV5-1
j_call: TRBJ2-5
d_call: TRBD2
clone_size: few
cdr3_aa: CASSYGLAGGETQYF
cdr3_nt: TGCGCCAGCAGCTATGGACTAGCGGGAGGGGAGACCCAGTACTTC

v_call: TRBV27
j_call: TRBJ2-2
d_call: NA
clone_size: NA
cdr3_aa: CASSLQQVNTGELFF
cdr3_nt: TGTGCCAGCAGTTTACAACAGGTGAACACCGGGGAGCTGTTTTTT

v_call: TRBV7-8
j_call: TRBJ1-5
d_call: TRBD1
clone_size: few
cdr3_aa: CASSLTGGGQPQHF
cdr3_nt: TGTGCCAGCAGCTTAACAGGGGGCGGACAGCCCCAGCATTTT

v_call: TRBV1
j_call: TRBJ2-3
d_call: NA
clone_size: NA
cdr3_aa: CTSSQDRISGGAQYF
cdr3_nt: TGCACCAGCAGCCAAGATCGGATTAGCGGGGGGGCGCAGTATTTT

v_call: TRBV28
j_call: TRBJ1-2
d_call: TRBD1
clone_size: NA
cdr3_aa: CASSSPDRARGSYGYTF
cdr3_nt: TGTGCCAGCAGTTCGCCGGACAGGGCTAGGGGTAGCTATGGCTACACCTTC

v_call: TRBV6-5
j_call: TRBJ1-2
d_call: NA
clone_size: few
cdr3_aa: CASSSTPRGYDGYTF
cdr3_nt: TGTGCCAGCAGCTCCACCCCACGGGGGTACGATGGCTACACCTTC

v_call: TRBV18
j_call: TRBJ1-5
d_call: TRBD1
clone_size: NA
cdr3_aa: CASSPLRQGNSNQPQHF
cdr3_nt: TGTGCCAGCTCACCGTTAAGACAGGGGAATAGCAATCAGCCCCAGCATTTT

v_call: TRBV7-9
j_call: TRBJ1-2
d_call: TRBD1
clone_size: NA
cdr3_aa: CASSLRTGHGYTF
cdr3_nt: TGTGCCAGCAGCCTAAGGACAGGGCACGGCTACACCTTC

v_call: TRBV25-1
j_call: TRBJ1-2
d_call: NA
clone_size: NA
cdr3_aa: CASSSPAGAGYGYTF
cdr3_nt: TGTGCCAGCAGTTCCCCCGCAGGGGCGGGCTATGGCTACACCTTC

v_call: TRBV6-5
j_call: TRBJ2-3
d_call: TRBD1
clone_size: NA
cdr3_aa: CASSYSIGTGEDTQYF
cdr3_nt: TGTGCCAGCAGTTACTCGATCGGGACAGGGGAAGATACGCAGTATTTT

v_call: TRBV5-5
j_call: TRBJ1-4
d_call: NA
clone_size: NA
cdr3_aa: CASSRGGRNEKLFF
cdr3_nt: TGTGCCAGCAGCCGGGGGGGTCGTAATGAAAAACTGTTTTTT

v_call: TRBV19
j_call: TRBJ2-5
d_call: TRBD1
clone_size: NA
cdr3_aa: CASSTQGAVETQYF
cdr3_nt: TGTGCCAGTAGCACGCAGGGGGCTGTTGAGACCCAGTACTTC

v_call: TRBV7-9
j_call: TRBJ2-2
d_call: TRBD1
clone_size: once
cdr3_aa: CASSRQGSTGELFF
cdr3_nt: TGTGCCAGCAGCCGACAGGGATCGACCGGGGAGCTGTTTTTT

v_call: TRBV29-1
j_call: TRBJ2-2
d_call: NA
clone_size: NA
cdr3_aa: CSVERQGRDTGELFF
cdr3_nt: TGCAGCGTTGAAAGGCAGGGAAGAGACACCGGGGAGCTGTTTTTT

v_call: TRBV5-5
j_call: TRBJ1-5
d_call: TRBD1
clone_size: NA
cdr3_aa: CASRLNQGAYQPQHF
cdr3_nt: TGTGCCAGCAGACTCAACCAGGGGGCCTATCAGCCCCAGCATTTT

v_call: TRBV5-4
j_call: TRBJ2-7
d_call: NA
clone_size: few
cdr3_aa: CASSLASDEQYF
cdr3_nt: TGTGCCAGCAGCTTGGCCAGCGACGAGCAGTACTTC

v_call: TRBV28
j_call: TRBJ1-1
d_call: TRBD1
clone_size: NA
cdr3_aa: CASSLDRVLNTEAFF
cdr3_nt: TGTGCCAGCAGTTTGGACAGGGTACTGAACACTGAAGCTTTCTTT

v_call: TRBV28
j_call: TRBJ1-6
d_call: TRBD1
clone_size: few
cdr3_aa: CASSFGDRESSPLHF
cdr3_nt: TGTGCCAGCAGTTTCGGGGACAGGGAGTCTTCACCCCTCCACTTT

v_call: TRBV5-4
j_call: TRBJ1-1
d_call: NA
clone_size: once
cdr3_aa: CASSPPGGGEAFF
cdr3_nt: TGTGCCAGCAGCCCGCCGGGGGGAGGTGAAGCTTTCTTT

v_call: TRBV4-3
j_call: TRBJ1-1
d_call: NA
clone_size: NA
cdr3_aa: CASSQARLAEAFF
cdr3_nt: TGCGCCAGCAGCCAAGCCCGACTGGCTGAAGCTTTCTTT